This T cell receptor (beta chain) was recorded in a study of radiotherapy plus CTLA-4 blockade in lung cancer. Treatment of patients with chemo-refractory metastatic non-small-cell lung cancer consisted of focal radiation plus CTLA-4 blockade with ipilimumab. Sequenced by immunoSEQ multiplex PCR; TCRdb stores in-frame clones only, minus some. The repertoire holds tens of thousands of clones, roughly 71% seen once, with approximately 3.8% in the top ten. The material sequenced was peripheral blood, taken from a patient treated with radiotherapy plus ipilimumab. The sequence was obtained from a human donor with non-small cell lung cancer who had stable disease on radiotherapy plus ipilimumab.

This chain's CDR3 is CASSPAGNQPQHF. The CDR3 DNA sequence: TGTGCCAGCTCACCCGCAGGGAATCAGCCCCAGCATTTT. The rearrangement links TRBV18 to TRBJ1-5, with D maybe TRBD1 (5 bases). The CDR3 is made up of 13 amino acids. V was pared by 3 bases and J by 4 bases, with 7 bases between. Germline V gene sequence: CDR1 KGHSH, CDR2 LQKENI. The whole variable domain, filled in from reference TRBV18 and TRBJ1-5, reads NAGVMQNPRHLVRRRGQEARLRCSPMKGHSHVYWYRQLPEEGLKFMVYLQKENIIDESGMPKERFSAEFPKEGPSILRIQQVVRGDSAAYFCASSPAGNQPQHFGDGTRLSIL.